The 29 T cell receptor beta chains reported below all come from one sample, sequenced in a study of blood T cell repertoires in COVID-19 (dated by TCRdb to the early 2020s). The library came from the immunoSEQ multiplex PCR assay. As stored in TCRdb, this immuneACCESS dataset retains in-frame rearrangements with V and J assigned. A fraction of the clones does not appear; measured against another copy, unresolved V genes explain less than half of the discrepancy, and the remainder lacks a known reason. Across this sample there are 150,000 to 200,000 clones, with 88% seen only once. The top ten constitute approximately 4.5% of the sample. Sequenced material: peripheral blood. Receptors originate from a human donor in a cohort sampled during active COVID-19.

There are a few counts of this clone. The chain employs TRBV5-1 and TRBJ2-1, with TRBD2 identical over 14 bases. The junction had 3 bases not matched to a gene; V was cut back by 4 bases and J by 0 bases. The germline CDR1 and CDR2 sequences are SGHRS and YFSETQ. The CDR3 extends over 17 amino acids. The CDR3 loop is CASSLGTSGGSYNEQFF. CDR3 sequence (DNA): TGCGCCAGCAGCCTGGGGACTAGCGGGGGCTCCTACAATGAGCAGTTCTTC.

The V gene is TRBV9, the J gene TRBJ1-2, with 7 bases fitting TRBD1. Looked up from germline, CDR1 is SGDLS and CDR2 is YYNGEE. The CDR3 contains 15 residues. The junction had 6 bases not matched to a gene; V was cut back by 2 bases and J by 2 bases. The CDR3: CASSVTDRVNYGYTF. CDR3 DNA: TGTGCCAGCAGCGTGACCGACAGGGTAAACTATGGCTACACCTTC.

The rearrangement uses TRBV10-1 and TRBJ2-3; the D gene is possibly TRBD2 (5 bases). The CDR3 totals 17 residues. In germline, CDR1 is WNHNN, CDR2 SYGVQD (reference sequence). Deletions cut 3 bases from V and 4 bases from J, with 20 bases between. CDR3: CASSDSPSLRNPDTQYF. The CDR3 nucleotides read TGCGCCAGCAGTGATTCCCCTAGCCTCAGAAACCCAGATACGCAGTATTTT.

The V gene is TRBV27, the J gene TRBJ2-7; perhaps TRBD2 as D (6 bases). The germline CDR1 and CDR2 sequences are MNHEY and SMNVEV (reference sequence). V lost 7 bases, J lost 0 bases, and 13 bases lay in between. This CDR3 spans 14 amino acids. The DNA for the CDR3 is TGTGCCAGCATCAAAGTCGGGGGCTCCTACGAGCAGTACTTC. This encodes CASIKVGGSYEQYF.

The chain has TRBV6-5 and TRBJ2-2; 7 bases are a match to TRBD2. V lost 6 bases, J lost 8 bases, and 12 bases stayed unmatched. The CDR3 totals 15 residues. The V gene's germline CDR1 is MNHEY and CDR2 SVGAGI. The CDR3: CASSPGLSGNGELFF. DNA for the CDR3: TGTGCCAGCAGCCCCGGACTCAGCGGGAATGGGGAGCTGTTTTTT.

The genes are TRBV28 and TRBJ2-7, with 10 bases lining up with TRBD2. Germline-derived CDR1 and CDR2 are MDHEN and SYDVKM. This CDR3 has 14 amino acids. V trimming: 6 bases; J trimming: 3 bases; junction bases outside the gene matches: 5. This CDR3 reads CASRRSGGSYEQYF. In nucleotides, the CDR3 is TGTGCCAGCAGACGTAGCGGGGGGAGCTACGAGCAGTACTTC.

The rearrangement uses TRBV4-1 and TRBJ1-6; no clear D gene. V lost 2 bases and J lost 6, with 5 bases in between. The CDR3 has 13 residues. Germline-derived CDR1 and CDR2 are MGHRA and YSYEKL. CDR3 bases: TGCGCCAGCAGCCAAATCATTAATTCACCCCTCCACTTT. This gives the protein CASSQIINSPLHF.

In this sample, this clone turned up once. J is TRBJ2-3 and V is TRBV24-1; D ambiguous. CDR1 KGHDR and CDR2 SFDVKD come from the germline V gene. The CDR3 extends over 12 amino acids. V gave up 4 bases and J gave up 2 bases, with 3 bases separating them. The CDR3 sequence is CATSDITDTQYF. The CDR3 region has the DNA TGTGCCACCAGTGACATCACAGATACGCAGTATTTT.

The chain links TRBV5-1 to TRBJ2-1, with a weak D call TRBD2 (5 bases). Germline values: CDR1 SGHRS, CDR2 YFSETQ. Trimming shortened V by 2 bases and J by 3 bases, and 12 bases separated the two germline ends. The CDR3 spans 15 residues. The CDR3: CASSLYPSFYNEQFF. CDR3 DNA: TGCGCCAGCAGCTTATATCCTAGCTTCTACAATGAGCAGTTCTTC.

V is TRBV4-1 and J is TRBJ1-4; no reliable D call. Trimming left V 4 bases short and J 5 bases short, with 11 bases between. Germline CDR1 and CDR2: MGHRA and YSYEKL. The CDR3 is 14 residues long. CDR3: CASSRGLKNEKLFF. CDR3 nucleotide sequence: TGCGCCAGCAGCCGAGGACTGAAAAATGAAAAACTGTTTTTT.

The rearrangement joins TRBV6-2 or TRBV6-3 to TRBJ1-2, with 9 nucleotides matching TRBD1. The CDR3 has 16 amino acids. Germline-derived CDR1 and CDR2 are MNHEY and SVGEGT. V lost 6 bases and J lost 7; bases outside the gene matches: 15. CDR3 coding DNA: TGTGCCAGCAGCCGTAACTTCGGGACAGGGATTGTTGGCTACACCTTC. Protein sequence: CASSRNFGTGIVGYTF.

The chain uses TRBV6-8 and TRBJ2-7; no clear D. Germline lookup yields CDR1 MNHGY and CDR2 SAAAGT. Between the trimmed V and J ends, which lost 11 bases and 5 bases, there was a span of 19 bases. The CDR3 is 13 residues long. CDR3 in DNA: TGTGCCGGATTAAGACCGACCCGGGACGAGCAGTACTTC. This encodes CAGLRPTRDEQYF.

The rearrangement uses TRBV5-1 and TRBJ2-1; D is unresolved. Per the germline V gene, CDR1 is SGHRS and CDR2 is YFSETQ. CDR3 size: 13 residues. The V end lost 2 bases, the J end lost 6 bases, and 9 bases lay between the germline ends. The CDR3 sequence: CASSFQQPNEQFF. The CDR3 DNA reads TGCGCCAGCAGCTTTCAACAGCCCAATGAGCAGTTCTTC. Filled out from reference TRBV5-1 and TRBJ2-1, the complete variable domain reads KAGVTQTPRYLIKTRGQQVTLSCSPISGHRSVSWYQQTPGQGLQFLFEYFSETQRNKGNFPGRFSGRQFSNSRSEMNVSTLELGDSALYLCASSFQQPNEQFFGPGTRLTVL.

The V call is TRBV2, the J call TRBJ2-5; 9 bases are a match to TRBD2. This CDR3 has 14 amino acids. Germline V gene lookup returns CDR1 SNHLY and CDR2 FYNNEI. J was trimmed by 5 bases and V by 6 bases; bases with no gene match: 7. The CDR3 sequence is CASRDRTSAETQYF. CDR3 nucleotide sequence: TGTGCCAGCAGAGATCGGACTAGCGCGGAGACCCAGTACTTC.

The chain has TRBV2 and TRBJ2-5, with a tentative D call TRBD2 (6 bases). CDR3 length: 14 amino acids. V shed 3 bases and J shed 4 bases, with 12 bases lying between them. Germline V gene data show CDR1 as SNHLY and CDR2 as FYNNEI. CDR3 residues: CASSEFVAVETQYF. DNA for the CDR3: TGTGCCAGCAGTGAGTTCGTAGCGGTAGAGACCCAGTACTTC.

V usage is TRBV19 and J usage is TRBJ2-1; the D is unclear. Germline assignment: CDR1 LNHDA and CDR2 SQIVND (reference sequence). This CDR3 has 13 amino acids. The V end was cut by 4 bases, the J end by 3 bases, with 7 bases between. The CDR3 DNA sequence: TGTGCCAGTAGTACCCGACACTACAATGAGCAGTTCTTC. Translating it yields CASSTRHYNEQFF.

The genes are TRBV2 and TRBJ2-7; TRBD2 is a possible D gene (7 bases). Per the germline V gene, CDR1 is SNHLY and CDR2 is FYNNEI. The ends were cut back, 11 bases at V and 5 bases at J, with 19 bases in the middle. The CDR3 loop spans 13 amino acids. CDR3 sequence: CAGGAISSNEQYF. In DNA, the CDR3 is TGTGCCGGGGGGGCTATCTCTTCAAACGAGCAGTACTTC.

This chain's CDR3 is CASSQGQGAGETQYF. DNA for the CDR3: TGTGCCAGCAGCCAAGGACAGGGGGCGGGAGAGACCCAGTACTTC. V usage is TRBV7-2 and J usage is TRBJ2-5; 11 positions agree with TRBD1. CDR1 and CDR2 from the germline V gene are SGHTA and FQGNSA. The junction had 6 bases not matched to a gene; V was cut back by 5 bases and J by 4 bases. The CDR3 length is 15 residues.

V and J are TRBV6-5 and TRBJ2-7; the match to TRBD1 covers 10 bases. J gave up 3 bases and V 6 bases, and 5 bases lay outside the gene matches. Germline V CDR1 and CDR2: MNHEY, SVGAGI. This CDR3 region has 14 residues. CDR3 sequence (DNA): TGTGCCAGCAGCTACCGGGACAGGGGCTACGAGCAGTACTTC. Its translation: CASSYRDRGYEQYF.

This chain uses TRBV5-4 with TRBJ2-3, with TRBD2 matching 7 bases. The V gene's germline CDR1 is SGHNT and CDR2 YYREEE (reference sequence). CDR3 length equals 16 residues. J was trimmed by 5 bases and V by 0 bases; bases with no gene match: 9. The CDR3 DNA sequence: TGTGCCAGCAGCTTGGCTACTAGCGCGTCGGGAGATACGCAGTATTTT. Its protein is CASSLATSASGDTQYF.

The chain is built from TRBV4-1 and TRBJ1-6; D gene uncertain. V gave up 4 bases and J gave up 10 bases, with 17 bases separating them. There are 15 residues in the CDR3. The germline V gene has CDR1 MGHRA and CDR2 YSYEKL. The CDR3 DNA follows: TGCGCCAGCAGCCGCCCGATAGAGACTGGCTCACCCCTCCACTTT. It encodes CASSRPIETGSPLHF.

The CDR3 nucleotides read TGTGCCAGTTCCACCGCGCGGGGGGAAAAACTGTTTTTT. Amino acid sequence: CASSTARGEKLFF. V and J are TRBV2 and TRBJ1-4; a possible D gene is TRBD1 (5 bases). Germline CDR1 and CDR2: SNHLY and FYNNEI. Trimming stripped 9 bases from V and 8 bases from J, with 16 bases between. This CDR3 is built from 13 residues.

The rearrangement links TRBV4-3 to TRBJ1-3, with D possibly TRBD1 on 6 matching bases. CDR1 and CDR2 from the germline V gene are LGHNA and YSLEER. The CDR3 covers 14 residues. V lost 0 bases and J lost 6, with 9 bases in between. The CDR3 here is CASSQDRGINTIYF. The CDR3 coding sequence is TGCGCCAGCAGCCAAGACAGGGGTATAAACACCATATATTTT.

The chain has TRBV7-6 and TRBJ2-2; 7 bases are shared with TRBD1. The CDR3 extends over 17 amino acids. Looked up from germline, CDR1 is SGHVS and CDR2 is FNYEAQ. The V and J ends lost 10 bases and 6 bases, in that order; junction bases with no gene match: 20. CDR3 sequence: CAKPPCWNRGQPGELFF. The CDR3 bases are TGTGCCAAACCCCCTTGCTGGAACAGGGGCCAACCCGGGGAGCTGTTTTTT.

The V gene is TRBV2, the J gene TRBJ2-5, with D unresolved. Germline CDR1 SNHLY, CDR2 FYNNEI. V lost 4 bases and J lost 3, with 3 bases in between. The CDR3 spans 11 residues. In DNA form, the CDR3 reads TGTGCCAGCAGTGTAAAAGAGACCCAGTACTTC. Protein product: CASSVKETQYF.

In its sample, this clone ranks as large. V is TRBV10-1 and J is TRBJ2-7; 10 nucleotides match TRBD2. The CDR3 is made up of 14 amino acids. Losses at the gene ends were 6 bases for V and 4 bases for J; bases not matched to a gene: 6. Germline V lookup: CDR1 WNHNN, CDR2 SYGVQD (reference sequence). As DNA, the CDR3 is TGCGCCAGCAGCCCGCGGACTAGCGGTTACGAGCAGTACTTC. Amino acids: CASSPRTSGYEQYF.

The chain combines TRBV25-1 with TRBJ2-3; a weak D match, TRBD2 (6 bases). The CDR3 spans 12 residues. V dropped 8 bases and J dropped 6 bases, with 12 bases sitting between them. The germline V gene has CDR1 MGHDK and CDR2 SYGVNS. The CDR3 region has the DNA TGTGCCAGCTGGGGGGTGCTGGATACGCAGTATTTT. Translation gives CASWGVLDTQYF.

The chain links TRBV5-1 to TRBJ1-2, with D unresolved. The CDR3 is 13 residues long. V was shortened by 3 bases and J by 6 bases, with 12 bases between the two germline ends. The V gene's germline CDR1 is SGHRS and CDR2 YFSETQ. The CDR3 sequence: CASSSTPSDGYTF. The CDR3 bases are TGCGCCAGCAGCTCTACCCCCTCGGATGGCTACACCTTC.

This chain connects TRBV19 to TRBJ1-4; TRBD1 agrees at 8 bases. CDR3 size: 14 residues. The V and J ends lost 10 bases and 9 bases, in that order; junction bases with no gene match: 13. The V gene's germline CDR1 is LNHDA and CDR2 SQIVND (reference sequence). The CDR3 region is CATNLDRASQKLFF. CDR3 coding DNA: TGTGCCACTAACCTGGACAGGGCCTCTCAAAAACTGTTTTTT.